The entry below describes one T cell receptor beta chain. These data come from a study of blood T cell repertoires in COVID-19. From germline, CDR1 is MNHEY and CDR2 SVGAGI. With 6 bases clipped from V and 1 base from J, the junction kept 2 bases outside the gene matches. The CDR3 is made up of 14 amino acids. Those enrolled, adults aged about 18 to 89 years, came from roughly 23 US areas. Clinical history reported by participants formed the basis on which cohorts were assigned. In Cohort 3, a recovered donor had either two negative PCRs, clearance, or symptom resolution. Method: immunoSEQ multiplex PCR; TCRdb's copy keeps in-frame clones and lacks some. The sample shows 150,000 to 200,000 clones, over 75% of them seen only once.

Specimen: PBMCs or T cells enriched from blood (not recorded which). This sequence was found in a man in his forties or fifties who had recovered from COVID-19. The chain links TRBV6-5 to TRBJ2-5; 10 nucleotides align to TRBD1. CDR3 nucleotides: TGTGCCAGCAGACGGGACAGGGGCCAAGAGACCCAGTACTTC. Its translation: CASRRDRGQETQYF.